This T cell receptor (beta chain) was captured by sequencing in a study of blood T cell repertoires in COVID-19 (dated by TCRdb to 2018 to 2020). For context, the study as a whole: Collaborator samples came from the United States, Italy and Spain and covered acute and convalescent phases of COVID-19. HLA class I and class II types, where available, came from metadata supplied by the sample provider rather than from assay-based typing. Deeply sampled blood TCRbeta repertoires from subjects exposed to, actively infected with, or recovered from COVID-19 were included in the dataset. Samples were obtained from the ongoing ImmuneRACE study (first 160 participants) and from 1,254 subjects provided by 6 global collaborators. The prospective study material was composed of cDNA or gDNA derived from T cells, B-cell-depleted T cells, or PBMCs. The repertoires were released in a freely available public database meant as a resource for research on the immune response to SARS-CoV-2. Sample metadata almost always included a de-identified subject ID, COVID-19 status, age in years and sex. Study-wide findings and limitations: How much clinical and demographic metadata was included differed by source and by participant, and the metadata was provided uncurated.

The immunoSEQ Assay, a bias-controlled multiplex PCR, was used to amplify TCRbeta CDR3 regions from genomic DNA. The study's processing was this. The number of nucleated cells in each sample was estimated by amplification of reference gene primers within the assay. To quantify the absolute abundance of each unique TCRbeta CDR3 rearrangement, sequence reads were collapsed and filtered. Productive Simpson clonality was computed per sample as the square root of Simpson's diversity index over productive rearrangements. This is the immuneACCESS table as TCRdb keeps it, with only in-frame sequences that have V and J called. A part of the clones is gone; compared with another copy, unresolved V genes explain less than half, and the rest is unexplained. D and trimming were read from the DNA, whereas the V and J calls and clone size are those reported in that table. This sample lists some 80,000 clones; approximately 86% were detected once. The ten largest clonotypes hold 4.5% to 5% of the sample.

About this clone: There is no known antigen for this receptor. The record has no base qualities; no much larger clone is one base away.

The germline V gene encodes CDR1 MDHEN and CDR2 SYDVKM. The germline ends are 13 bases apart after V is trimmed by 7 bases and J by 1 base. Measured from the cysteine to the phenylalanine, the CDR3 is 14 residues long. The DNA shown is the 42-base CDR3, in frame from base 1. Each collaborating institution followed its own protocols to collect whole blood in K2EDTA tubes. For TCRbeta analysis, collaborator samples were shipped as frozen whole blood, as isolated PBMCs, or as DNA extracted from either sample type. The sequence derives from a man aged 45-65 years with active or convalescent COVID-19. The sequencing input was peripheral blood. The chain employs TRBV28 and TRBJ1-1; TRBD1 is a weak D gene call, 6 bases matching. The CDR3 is CASTTGTSNTEAFF. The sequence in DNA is TGTGCCAGCACTACAGGGACCTCGAACACTGAAGCTTTCTTT.